This T cell receptor beta chain was retrieved from a study of T cells in Graves' hyperthyroidism and ophthalmopathy. The sample holds many counts of this clonotype. Its antigen is unknown. J gave up 7 bases and V 0 bases, and 10 bases lay outside the gene matches. The CDR3 extends over 16 amino acids. Germline assignment: CDR1 SGHRS and CDR2 YFSETQ. General study findings and limits: Ophthalmopathy, as predicted by the model, came a median approximately 6.5 months after the prediction.

TCR beta CDR3 region amplification was performed from RNA transcripts. The study used the HTBI primer set for a first-round RT-PCR of the TCR CDR3. TCRdb redid the calling of the multiplex PCR reads with MiXCR, one entry per CDR3 protein. The table records around 340,000 distinct CDR3 sequences, around 23% of them present only once. Graves' hyperthyroidism is called stable when ophthalmopathy does not progress within 18 months. Subjects aged 18 to 65 presented with newly diagnosed hyperthyroidism of less than 2 months' duration. Uncontrolled infection, other autoimmune disease, pregnancy or lactation disqualified patients from enrolment.

This chain joins TRBV5-1 and TRBJ2-7; 10 bases are a match to TRBD1. This TCR came from a woman between 45 and 65 years old with Graves' hyperthyroidism. The sample was blood. CDR3 sequence: CASSLGSGQGTGEQYF. The DNA of the CDR3 is TGCGCCAGCAGCTTGGGTTCGGGACAGGGGACAGGAGAGCAGTACTTC.